Below, one TCR beta chain is given with its context. The antigen is not known. V was clipped by 1 base and J by 6 bases; unmatched bases: 0. CDR3 size: 14 residues. In germline, CDR1 is SGHRS, CDR2 YFSETQ. PCR primers comprised 60 Vbeta and 13 Jbeta primers. Some clones are missing from TCRdb's copy, which holds only in-frame ones; the method was immunoSEQ multiplex PCR. The table includes about 180,000 clones, 70% to 80% detected once. These data belong to a study of cytomegalovirus exposure and HLA in healthy donors. Study-wide findings and caveats: There were around 160 TCR beta chains listed as cytomegalovirus-associated. The dataset shows that most TCR sequences were rare, while some public TCRs occurred in many donors.

This chain links TRBV5-1 with TRBJ2-1, with 11 bases that match TRBD2. Sequencing was carried out using PBMCs. The sequence was obtained from a man younger than 30 in good health and CMV-seronegative. The CDR3 DNA sequence: TGCGCCAGCAGCTTGACTAGCGGGAGCAATGAGCAGTTCTTC. This encodes CASSLTSGSNEQFF.